This section outlines one T cell receptor beta chain sequence together with its context. Its antigen is unidentified. TCR beta CDR3 region amplification was performed from RNA transcripts. HTBI primers were employed in a first-round RT-PCR of the TCR CDR3. Each CDR3 protein gets one entry after TCRdb re-called the multiplex PCR reads with MiXCR. Here the sample spans around 700,000 distinct CDR3 sequences, around a third being singletons. Stability of Graves' hyperthyroidism was defined as absent ophthalmopathy progression within 18 months. Fresh peripheral blood, more than 8 ml of it, supplied the PBMCs. Looked up from germline, CDR1 is MNHEY and CDR2 is SVGAGI. CDR3 size: 16 residues. V shed 4 bases and J 0 bases; nucleotides not matched to a gene: 2. The record originates from a study of T cells in Graves' hyperthyroidism and ophthalmopathy. Findings of the study overall: Separation of ophthalmopathy from stable hyperthyroidism was achieved by a 13 V-J model.

The TCR sequence derives from a woman in her thirties or forties with Graves' hyperthyroidism. Sample: blood. The chain couples TRBV6-5 to TRBJ1-4, with 10 bases lining up with TRBD1. The CDR3 region has the DNA TGTGCCAGCAGTTTTGGACAGGGGGCAACTAATGAAAAACTGTTTTTT. Residues: CASSFGQGATNEKLFF.